The clone carrying this T cell receptor beta chain has just a few counts. This record belongs to a study of spatial heterogeneity in lung cancer. Across the study: Mean representation of each unique TCR and UMI combination in the raw reads exceeded 9.5 occurrences.

Indicated time point: sample taken at primary tumor resection. Without sorting, whole RNA was sequenced from tumor, nontumor lung or frozen PBMC. Donation came from 70 or so patients with untreated early-stage non-small cell lung cancer. Each CDR3 protein is one row after TCRdb ran MiXCR on the 5' RACE reads. The data hold roughly 39,000 distinct CDR3 sequences, with approximately 6.9% observed a single time. The sample here was PBMCs, taken at surgery. The origin of this receptor is a female donor with early-stage non-small cell lung cancer.

The CDR3 here is CATSADYQETQYF. The CDR3 DNA follows: TGTGCCACCAGTGCGGACTACCAAGAGACCCAGTACTTC. This rearrangement joins TRBV24-1 to TRBJ2-5; D possibly corresponds to TRBD2 (5 bases). Trimming removed 5 bases at V and 0 bases at J, with 6 bases between. The CDR3 contains 13 residues. CDR1 and CDR2 (germline): KGHDR, SFDVKD.